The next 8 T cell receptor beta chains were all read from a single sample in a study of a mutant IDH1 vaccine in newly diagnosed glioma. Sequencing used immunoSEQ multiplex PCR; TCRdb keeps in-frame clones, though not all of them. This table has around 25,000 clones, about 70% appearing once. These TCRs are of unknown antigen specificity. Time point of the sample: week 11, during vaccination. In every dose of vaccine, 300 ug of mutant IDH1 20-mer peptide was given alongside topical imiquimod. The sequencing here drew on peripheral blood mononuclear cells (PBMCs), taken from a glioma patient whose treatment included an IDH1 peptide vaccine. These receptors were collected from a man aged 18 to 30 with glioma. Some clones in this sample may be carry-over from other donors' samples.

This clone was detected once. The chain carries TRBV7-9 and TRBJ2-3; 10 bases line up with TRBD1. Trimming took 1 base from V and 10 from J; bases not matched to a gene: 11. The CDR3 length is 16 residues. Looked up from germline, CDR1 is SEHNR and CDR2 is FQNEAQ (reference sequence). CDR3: CASSLVGGGQGMAQYF. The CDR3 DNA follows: TGTGCCAGCAGCTTAGTGGGGGGGGGACAGGGGATGGCGCAGTATTTT.

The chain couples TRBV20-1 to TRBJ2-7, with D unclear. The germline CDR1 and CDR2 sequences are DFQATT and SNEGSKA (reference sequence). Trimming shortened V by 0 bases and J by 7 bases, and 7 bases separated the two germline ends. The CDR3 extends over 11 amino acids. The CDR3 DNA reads TGCAGTGCTAGAGAGGACCTAGAGCAGTACTTC. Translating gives CSAREDLEQYF.

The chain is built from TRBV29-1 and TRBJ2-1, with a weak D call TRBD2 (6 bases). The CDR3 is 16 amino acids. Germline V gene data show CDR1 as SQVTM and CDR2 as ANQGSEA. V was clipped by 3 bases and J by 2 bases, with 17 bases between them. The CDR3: CSVDGLTGAPYNEQFF. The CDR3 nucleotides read TGCAGCGTTGACGGTCTAACGGGAGCGCCCTACAATGAGCAGTTCTTC.

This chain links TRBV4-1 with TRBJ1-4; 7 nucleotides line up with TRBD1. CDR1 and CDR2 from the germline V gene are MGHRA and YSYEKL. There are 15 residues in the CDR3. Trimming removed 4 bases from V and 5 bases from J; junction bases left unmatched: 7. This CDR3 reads CASSPRDSSNEKLFF. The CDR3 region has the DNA TGCGCCAGCAGCCCGCGGGACAGCTCGAATGAAAAACTGTTTTTT.

In DNA form, the CDR3 reads TGTGCCTGGAGTCCAGGACAGTTCCTTGAGCAGTTCTTC. It yields the protein CAWSPGQFLEQFF. This chain connects TRBV30 to TRBJ2-1; perhaps TRBD1 as D (6 bases). The V gene's germline CDR1 is GTSNPN and CDR2 SVGIG (reference sequence). This CDR3 has 13 amino acids. With 2 bases removed from V and 9 bases from J, the gap between germline ends came to 14 bases.

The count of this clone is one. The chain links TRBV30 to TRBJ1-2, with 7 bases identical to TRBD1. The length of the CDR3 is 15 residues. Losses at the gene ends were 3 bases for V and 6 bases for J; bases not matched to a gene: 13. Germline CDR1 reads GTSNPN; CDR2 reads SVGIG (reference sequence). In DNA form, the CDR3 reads TGTGCCTGGAGGGGAAGGACAGGCTCCCACCATGGCTACACCTTC. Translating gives CAWRGRTGSHHGYTF.

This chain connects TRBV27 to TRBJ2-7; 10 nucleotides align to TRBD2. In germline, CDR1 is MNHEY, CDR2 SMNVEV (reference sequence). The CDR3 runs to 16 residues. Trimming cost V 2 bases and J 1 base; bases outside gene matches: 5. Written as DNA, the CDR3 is TGTGCCAGCAGTTTACTCCCAGCGGGAGGGTCCTACGAGCAGTACTTC. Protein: CASSLLPAGGSYEQYF.

As DNA, the CDR3 is TGTGCCAGCAGCCAAGAACCAGCGGGAGTGGCAGATACGCAGTATTTT. This translates into CASSQEPAGVADTQYF. The V gene is TRBV14, the J gene TRBJ2-3; 8 bases line up with TRBD2. With 0 bases clipped from V and 4 bases from J, the junction kept 6 bases outside the gene matches. The germline gives CDR1 SGHDN, CDR2 FVKESK. The CDR3 is 16 amino acids.